These T cell receptor beta chains were read from a single sample in a study of early T cells in non-severe SARS-CoV-2 infection. TCRdb reprocessed the 5' RACE reads via MiXCR and lists one record per CDR3 protein. Seen here are roughly 99,000 distinct CDR3 sequences, approximately 12% observed once, and the top ten hold approximately 4%. The starting material was whole blood, obtained at baseline. Source of these receptors: an adult who was a healthcare worker with PCR-confirmed SARS-CoV-2 infection or an uninfected control (not recorded which). Both conserved end residues are part of each CDR3. A D gene is named only where the DNA matches it firmly. Only some rows state a clone size, as once, few, many or a class for expanded clones.

V gene	D gene	J gene	clone size	CDR3 protein
TRBV11-1	NA	TRBJ2-1	many	CASSPVDSSYNEQFF
TRBV11-2	NA	TRBJ2-4	few	CASSFGGKNIQYF
TRBV7-6	NA	TRBJ2-1	few	CASGRRSSYNEQFF
TRBV28	NA	TRBJ1-6	many	CASTLLGANHNSPLHF
TRBV3-1	NA	TRBJ2-2	NA	CASTLRPDTGELFF
TRBV11-1	NA	TRBJ2-3	NA	CASSLSPPATSTDTQYF
TRBV12-5	NA	TRBJ2-7	NA	CASVLALRSYEQYF
TRBV28	NA	TRBJ2-5	many	CASSLEGPSVQETQYF
TRBV7-8	TRBD2	TRBJ2-1	NA	CASSLAPASGRGNNEQFF
TRBV14	TRBD2	TRBJ2-1	once	CASSPRLAGVGSGYNEQFF
TRBV5-4	NA	TRBJ2-7	many	CASSLWGEQYF
TRBV27	NA	TRBJ2-1	NA	CASSQGDTSYNEQFF
TRBV20-1	NA	TRBJ2-7	NA	CSARVPGTNVPYEQYF
TRBV28	NA	TRBJ1-1	many	CASNVIGTEAFF
TRBV11-2	NA	TRBJ1-5	NA	CASSSRGEGNQPQHF
TRBV5-5	NA	TRBJ2-7	few	CASSLEPGGTYEQYF
TRBV30	NA	TRBJ2-6	NA	CAHPGDSGANVLTF
TRBV12-3/TRBV12-4	NA	TRBJ2-1	NA	CASTFFSRNEQFF
TRBV7-9	NA	TRBJ2-1	NA	CARGTPQGQFF
TRBV20-1	NA	TRBJ2-7	few	CSAHYTKQYF
TRBV29-1	NA	TRBJ1-1	many	CSVERGDTEAFF
TRBV7-9	NA	TRBJ2-7	NA	CASSLVSLEQYF
TRBV5-1	NA	TRBJ2-7	few	CASSFGTGSYEQYF
TRBV18	TRBD2	TRBJ2-1	many	CASSPVSLAGVNSYNEQFF
TRBV27	NA	TRBJ2-5	few	CASSPFRGVGQETQYF
TRBV28	NA	TRBJ2-7	few	CASSDGTPVKDEQYF
TRBV12-3/TRBV12-4	TRBD2	TRBJ2-7	many	CASTLLAATGEQYF
TRBV5-6	TRBD2	TRBJ2-1	NA	CASSTSGKVYNEQFF
TRBV29-1	NA	TRBJ1-1	many	CSVSRGDAEAFF
TRBV6-4	TRBD2	TRBJ2-1	few	CATGSGSYEQFF
TRBV18	NA	TRBJ2-5	NA	CASSPLIAETQYF
TRBV20-1	NA	TRBJ1-1	few	CSARGRKMNTEAFF
TRBV12-3/TRBV12-4	NA	TRBJ1-5	few	CASSFRQNSNQPQHF
TRBV5-1	TRBD2	TRBJ2-5	few	CASSFSGGPQETQYF
TRBV12-3/TRBV12-4	TRBD1	TRBJ1-4	few	CASSPGTAEKLFF
TRBV20-1	NA	TRBJ2-7	many	CSARDRLATYEQYF
TRBV24-1	TRBD1	TRBJ1-2	few	CATSDPTGERSYTF
TRBV7-6	NA	TRBJ1-2	few	CASSLGPTVTDGYTF
TRBV10-3	NA	TRBJ2-3	NA	CAISGGGQDTQYF
TRBV10-2	NA	TRBJ2-4	few	CASSTDSLAKNIQYF
TRBV2	NA	TRBJ2-1	NA	CAGGTAPGLGQFF
TRBV7-9	TRBD1	TRBJ1-6	NA	CASSLGTGESPLHF